This T cell receptor beta chain emerged from a study of beta chain features in type 1 diabetes. As every portion of the isolated RNA was reverse transcribed, the sequencing read expressed TCRB transcripts. Repertoires were generated with immunoSEQ multiplex PCR, while TCRdb's copy carries only in-frame clones and drops some. The data contain about 160,000 clones, about 8.3% of them singletons. Study outcomes and limitations: A moderate, significant TCRB CDR3 shortening appeared in type 1 diabetes across four CD4+ subsets.

This clone was counted only a few times. Its antigen is unidentified. Germline CDR1 SNHLY, CDR2 FYNNEI. After removal of 6 bases from V and 0 bases from J, the junction contained 4 bases not matched to a gene. The CDR3 sequence is 15 residues long. The sequence was collected from a woman younger than 30 with type 1 diabetes. V is TRBV2 and J is TRBJ2-2; 7 positions match TRBD1. What was sequenced was central memory CD4+ T cells from blood. CDR3 loop: CASRKQGTNTGELFF. CDR3 nucleotides: TGTGCCAGCAGGAAACAGGGGACGAACACCGGGGAGCTGTTTTTT.